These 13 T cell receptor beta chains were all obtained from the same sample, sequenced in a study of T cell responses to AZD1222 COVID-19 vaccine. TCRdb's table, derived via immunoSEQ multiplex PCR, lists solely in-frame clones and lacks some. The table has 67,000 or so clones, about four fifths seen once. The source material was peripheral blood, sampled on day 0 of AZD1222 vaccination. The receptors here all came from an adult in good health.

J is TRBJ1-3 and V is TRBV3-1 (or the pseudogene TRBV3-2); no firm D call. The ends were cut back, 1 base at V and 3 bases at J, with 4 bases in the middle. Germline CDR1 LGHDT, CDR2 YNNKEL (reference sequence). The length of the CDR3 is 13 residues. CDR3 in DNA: TGTGCCAGCAGCCAAGGGAGTGGAAACACCATATATTTT. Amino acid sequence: CASSQGSGNTIYF.

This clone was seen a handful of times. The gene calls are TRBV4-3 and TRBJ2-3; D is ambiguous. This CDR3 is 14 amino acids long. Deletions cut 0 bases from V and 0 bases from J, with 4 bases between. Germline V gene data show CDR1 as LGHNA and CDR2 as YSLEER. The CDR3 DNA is TGCGCCAGCAGCCAAGATGCGAGCACAGATACGCAGTATTTT. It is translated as CASSQDASTDTQYF.

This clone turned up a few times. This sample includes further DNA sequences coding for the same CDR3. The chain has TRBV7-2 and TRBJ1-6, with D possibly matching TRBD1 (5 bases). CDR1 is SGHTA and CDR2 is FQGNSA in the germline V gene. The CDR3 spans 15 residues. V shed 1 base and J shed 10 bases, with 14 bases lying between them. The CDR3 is CASSLERGRGSPLHF. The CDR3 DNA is TGTGCCAGCAGCTTAGAGCGAGGACGGGGGTCACCCCTCCACTTT.

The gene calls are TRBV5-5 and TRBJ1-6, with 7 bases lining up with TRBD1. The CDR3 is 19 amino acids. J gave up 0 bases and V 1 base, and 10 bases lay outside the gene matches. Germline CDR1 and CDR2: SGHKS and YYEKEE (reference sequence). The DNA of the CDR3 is TGTGCCAGCAGCTTGAAGATTTACAGGGGAAGCTCCTATAATTCACCCCTCCACTTT. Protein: CASSLKIYRGSSYNSPLHF.

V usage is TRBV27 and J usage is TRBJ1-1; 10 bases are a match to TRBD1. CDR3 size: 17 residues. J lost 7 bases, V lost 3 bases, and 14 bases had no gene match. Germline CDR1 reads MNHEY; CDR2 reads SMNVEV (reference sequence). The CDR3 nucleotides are TGTGCCAGCAGTTTCCTAATTCTAGGACAGGGGGTGAGTGAAGCTTTCTTT. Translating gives CASSFLILGQGVSEAFF.

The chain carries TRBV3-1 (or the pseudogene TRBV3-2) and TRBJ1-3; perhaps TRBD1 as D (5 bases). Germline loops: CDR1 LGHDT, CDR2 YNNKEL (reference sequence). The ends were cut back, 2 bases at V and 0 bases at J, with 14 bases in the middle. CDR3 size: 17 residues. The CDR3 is CASSQQPGLHSGNTIYF. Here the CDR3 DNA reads TGTGCCAGCAGCCAACAACCGGGACTGCACTCTGGAAACACCATATATTTT.

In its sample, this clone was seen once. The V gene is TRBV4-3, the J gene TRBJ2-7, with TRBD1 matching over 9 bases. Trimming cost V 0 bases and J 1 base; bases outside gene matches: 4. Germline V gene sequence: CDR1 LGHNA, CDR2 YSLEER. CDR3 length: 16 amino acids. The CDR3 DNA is TGCGCCAGCAGCCAAGAGGTCGGGACAGGGTCCTACGAGCAGTACTTC. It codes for CASSQEVGTGSYEQYF.

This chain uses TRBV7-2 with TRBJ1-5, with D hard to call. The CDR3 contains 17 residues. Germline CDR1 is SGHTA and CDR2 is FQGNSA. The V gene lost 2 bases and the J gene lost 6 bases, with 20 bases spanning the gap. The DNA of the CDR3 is TGTGCCAGCAGCTTAACGGCAGGAGGGTCGGGAGGTCAGCCCCAGCATTTT. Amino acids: CASSLTAGGSGGQPQHF.

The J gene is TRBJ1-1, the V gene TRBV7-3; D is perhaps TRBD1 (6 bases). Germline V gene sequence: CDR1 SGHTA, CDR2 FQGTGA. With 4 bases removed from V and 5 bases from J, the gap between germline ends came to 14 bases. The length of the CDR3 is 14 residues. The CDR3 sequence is CASSSLGGDTEAFF. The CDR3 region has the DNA TGTGCCAGCAGCTCCCTAGGGGGGGATACTGAAGCTTTCTTT.

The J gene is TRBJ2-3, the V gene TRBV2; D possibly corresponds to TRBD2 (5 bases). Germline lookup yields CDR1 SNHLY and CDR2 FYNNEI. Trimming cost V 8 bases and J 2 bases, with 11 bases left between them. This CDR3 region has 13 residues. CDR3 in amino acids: CASGLFPTDTQYF. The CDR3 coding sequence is TGTGCCAGCGGACTTTTCCCCACAGATACGCAGTATTTT.

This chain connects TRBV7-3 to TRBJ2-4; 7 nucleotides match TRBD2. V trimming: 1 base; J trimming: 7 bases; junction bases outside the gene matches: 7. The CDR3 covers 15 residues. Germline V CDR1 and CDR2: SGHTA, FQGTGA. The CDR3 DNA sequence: TGTGCCAGCAGCTTAATTTCGGGGGGTCGGAACATTCAGTACTTC. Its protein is CASSLISGGRNIQYF.

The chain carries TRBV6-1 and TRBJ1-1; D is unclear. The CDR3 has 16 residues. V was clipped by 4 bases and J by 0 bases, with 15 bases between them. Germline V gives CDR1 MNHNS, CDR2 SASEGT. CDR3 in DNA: TGTGCCAGCAGTGCGGGAGGTCTGGGAGTGAACACTGAAGCTTTCTTT. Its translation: CASSAGGLGVNTEAFF.

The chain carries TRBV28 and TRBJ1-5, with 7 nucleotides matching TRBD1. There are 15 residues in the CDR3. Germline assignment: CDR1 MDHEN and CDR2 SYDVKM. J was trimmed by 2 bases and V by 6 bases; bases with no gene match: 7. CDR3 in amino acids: CASRPDRERNQPQHF. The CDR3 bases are TGTGCCAGCAGACCCGACAGGGAGCGCAATCAGCCCCAGCATTTT.